This is a list of T cell receptor beta chains from one sample in a study of T cell repertoires in cytomegalovirus infection. Via MiXCR, TCRdb re-called the reads, giving one row per CDR3 protein. Among 450,000 to 600,000 distinct CDR3 sequences listed, 40% to 50% were seen once. Their antigen targets remain unknown. Sample: cultured PBMCs, taken from culture after CMV antigen stimulation. The receptors originated from a human donor in good health (CMV status not recorded). Some clones in this sample may be carry-over from other donors' samples. The conserved cysteine and the conserved F or W are not part of the CDR3 here. A D gene is named only where the DNA matches it firmly. Size is omitted from some rows. Given values are once, few, many or a class for expanded clones.

V	size	D	J	CDR3
TRBV7-9	many	TRBD1	TRBJ2-3	ASRHSWTGITDTQY
TRBV6-1	NA	TRBD1	TRBJ2-7	ASRKGGREQY
TRBV14	NA	NA	TRBJ2-1	ASSQDLVGNEQF
TRBV6-2/TRBV6-3	few	NA	TRBJ2-7	ASTRWEDSYEQY
TRBV7-3	NA	TRBD1	TRBJ1-1	ASSLNPPGQGENF
TRBV7-2	NA	NA	TRBJ2-6	ASTITWNSGANVLT
TRBV28	NA	TRBD1	TRBJ1-3	ASRPQGAENTIY
TRBV7-2	NA	NA	TRBJ2-7	ASSPTRASDEQY
TRBV7-9	NA	TRBD1	TRBJ2-1	ASSFTGGEQF
TRBV4-1	NA	NA	TRBJ2-7	ASSHPPGRTYEQY
TRBV7-9	NA	NA	TRBJ2-7	ASSYGSREQY
TRBV6-5	few	TRBD2	TRBJ2-3	ASTTRAGGLGTDTQY
TRBV7-6	NA	NA	TRBJ2-5	ASSSRLGHQETQY
TRBV7-2	many	NA	TRBJ2-3	ASSLGVLTDTQY
TRBV7-2	NA	TRBD2	TRBJ2-1	ASSLATSGTRL
TRBV4-1	NA	NA	TRBJ2-1	ASSQGQGPYNEQF
TRBV2	NA	NA	TRBJ2-1	ASSEPPAGYGEQF
TRBV28	once	NA	TRBJ2-5	ASSLRSPPLETQY
TRBV7-4	NA	NA	TRBJ2-3	ASSLVEVTQY
TRBV6-6	few	NA	TRBJ2-5	ASSYSSETQY
TRBV6-5	NA	NA	TRBJ2-3	ASSYSIVSDTQY
TRBV15	few	TRBD1	TRBJ2-7	ATSPQGAYEQY
TRBV7-2	NA	NA	TRBJ2-3	ASRLRPPPAVPDTQY
TRBV7-6	NA	NA	TRBJ2-1	ASSLEVADEQF
TRBV7-6	few	NA	TRBJ1-3	ASSHGGDTIY
TRBV7-2	few	TRBD1	TRBJ2-5	ASSSNTGGETQY
TRBV29-1	NA	TRBD1	TRBJ1-2	SVTGVERLNGYT
TRBV10-3	NA	TRBD2	TRBJ2-1	AISGPAGSTRNEQF
TRBV4-1	few	NA	TRBJ1-1	ASSQPFKDTEAF
TRBV12-5	few	TRBD2	TRBJ2-7	ASGLVLDGRGVIRDEQY
TRBV4-3	few	NA	TRBJ2-3	ASSQFLTDTQY
TRBV7-2	few	NA	TRBJ2-5	ASSAGGVEETQY
TRBV7-2	few	NA	TRBJ2-1	ASSLIPVDEQF
TRBV5-6	NA	NA	TRBJ2-1	ASSQTGRYEQF
TRBV7-2	NA	TRBD1	TRBJ2-3	ASSLRDRVPSTGTQY
TRBV7-2	few	TRBD1	TRBJ2-5	ASSLVRTGGSETQY
TRBV7-9	few	NA	TRBJ1-6	ASSFVREGGWVTFGSPLH
TRBV15	NA	NA	TRBJ2-2	ATSRVVDNTGELF
TRBV12-3/TRBV12-4	NA	NA	TRBJ1-5	ASSFGRGRQPQH
TRBV27	NA	NA	TRBJ2-1	ASSLARYSTRDWTYNEQF
TRBV27	few	TRBD2	TRBJ2-7	ASSNPPGRTYEQY
TRBV6-6	NA	NA	TRBJ2-3	ASSLGGPTSTDTQY
TRBV27	few	NA	TRBJ2-7	ATMGGASYEQY
TRBV19	few	NA	TRBJ2-3	ASSIRGQRASTDTQY
TRBV7-2	NA	TRBD1	TRBJ2-5	ASNQDSGTGGETQY
TRBV6-1	few	TRBD1	TRBJ2-7	ASSEVTTGGYEQY